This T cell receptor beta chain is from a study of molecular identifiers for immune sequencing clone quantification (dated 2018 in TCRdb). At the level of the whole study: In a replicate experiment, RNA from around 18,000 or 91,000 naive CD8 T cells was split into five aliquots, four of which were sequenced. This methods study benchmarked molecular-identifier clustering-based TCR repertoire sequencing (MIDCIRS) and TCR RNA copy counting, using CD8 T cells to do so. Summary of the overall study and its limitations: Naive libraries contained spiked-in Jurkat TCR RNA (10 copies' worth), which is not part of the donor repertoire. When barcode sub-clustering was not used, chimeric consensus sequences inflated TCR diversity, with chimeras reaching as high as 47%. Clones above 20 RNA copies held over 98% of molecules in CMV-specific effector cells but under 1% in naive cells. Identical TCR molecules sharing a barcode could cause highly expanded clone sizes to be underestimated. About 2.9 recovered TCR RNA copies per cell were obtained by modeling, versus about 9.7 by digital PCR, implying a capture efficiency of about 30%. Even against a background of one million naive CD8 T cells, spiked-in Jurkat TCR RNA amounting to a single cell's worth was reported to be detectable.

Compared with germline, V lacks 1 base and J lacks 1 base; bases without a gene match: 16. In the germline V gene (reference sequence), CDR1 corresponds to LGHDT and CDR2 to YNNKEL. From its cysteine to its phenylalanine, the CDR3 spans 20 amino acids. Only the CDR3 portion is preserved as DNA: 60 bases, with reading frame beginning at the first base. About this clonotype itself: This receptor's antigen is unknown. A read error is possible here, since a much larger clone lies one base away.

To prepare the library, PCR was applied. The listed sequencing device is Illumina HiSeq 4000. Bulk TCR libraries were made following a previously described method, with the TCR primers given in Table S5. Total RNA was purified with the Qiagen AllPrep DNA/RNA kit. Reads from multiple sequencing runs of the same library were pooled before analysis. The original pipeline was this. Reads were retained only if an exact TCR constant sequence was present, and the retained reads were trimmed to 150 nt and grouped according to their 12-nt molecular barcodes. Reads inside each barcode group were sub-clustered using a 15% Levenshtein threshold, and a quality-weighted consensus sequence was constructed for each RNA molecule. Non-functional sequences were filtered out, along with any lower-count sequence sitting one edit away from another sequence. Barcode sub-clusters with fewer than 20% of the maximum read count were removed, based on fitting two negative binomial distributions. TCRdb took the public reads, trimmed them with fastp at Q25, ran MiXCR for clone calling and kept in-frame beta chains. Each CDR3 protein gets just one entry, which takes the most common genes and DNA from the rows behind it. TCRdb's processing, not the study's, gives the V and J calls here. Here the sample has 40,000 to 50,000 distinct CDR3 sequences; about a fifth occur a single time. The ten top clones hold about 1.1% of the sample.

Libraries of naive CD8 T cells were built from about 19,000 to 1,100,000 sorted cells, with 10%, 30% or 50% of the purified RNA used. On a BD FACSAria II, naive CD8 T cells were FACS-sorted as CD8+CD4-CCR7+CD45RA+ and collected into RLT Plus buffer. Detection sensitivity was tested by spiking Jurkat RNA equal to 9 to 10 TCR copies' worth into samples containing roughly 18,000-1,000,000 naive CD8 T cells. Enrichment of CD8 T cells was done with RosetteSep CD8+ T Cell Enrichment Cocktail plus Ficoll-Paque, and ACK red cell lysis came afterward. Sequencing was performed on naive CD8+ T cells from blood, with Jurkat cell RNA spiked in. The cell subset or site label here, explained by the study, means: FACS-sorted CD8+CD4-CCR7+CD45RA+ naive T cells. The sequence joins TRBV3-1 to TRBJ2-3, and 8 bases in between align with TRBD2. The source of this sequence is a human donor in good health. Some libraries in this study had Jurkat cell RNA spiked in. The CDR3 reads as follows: CASSQARELAGILCTDTQYF. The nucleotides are TGTGCCAGCAGCCAAGCGCGGGAGTTAGCGGGGATATTATGCACAGATACGCAGTATTTT.